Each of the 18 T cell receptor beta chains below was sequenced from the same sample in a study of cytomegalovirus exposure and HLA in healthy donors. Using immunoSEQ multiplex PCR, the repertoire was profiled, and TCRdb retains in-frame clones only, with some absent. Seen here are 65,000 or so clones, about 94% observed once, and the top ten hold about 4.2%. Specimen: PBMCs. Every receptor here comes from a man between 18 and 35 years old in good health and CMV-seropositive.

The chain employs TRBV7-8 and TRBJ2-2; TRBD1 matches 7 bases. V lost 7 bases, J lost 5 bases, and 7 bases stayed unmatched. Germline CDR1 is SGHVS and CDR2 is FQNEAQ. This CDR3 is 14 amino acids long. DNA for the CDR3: TGTGCCAGCACCGGGACAGTCGGGACCGGGGAGCTGTTTTTT. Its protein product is CASTGTVGTGELFF.

CDR3 sequence: CASSQDITGSTYEQYF. CDR3 DNA: TGCGCCAGCAGCCAAGATATCACAGGGAGCACCTACGAGCAGTACTTC. The V and J genes are TRBV4-3 and TRBJ2-7, with D possibly matching TRBD1 (6 bases). CDR3 length equals 16 residues. In germline, CDR1 is LGHNA, CDR2 YSLEER. Trimming took 0 bases from V and 2 from J, leaving 14 bases between them.

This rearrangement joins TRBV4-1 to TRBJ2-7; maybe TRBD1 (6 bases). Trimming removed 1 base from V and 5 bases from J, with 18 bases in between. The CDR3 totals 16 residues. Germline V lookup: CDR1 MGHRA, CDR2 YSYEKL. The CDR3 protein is CASSQAGAVSGDEQYF. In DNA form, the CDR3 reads TGCGCCAGCAGCCAAGCGGGCGCGGTGTCAGGGGACGAGCAGTACTTC.

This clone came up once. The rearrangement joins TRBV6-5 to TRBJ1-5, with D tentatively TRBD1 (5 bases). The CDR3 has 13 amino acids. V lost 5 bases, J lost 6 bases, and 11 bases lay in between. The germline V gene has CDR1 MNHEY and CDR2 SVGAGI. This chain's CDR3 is CASSQGYSQPQHF. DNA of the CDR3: TGTGCCAGCAGTCAGGGTTATAGTCAGCCCCAGCATTTT.

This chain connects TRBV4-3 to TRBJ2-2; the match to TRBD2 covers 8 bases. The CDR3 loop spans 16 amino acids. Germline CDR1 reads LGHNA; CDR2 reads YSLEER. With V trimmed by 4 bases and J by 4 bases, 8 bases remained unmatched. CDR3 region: CASSPLAAGATGELFF. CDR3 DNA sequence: TGCGCCAGCAGCCCCCTTGCAGCGGGAGCCACCGGGGAGCTGTTTTTT.

The CDR3 DNA reads as TGTGCCAGCAGCCCGGGACAGGAAGAGACCCAGTACTTC. This encodes CASSPGQEETQYF. The chain recombines TRBV7-3 with TRBJ2-5; TRBD1 matches 8 bases. This CDR3 comprises 13 residues. Germline values: CDR1 SGHTA, CDR2 FQGTGA. The V segment lost 5 bases and the J segment 3 bases; nucleotides outside the gene matches: 2.

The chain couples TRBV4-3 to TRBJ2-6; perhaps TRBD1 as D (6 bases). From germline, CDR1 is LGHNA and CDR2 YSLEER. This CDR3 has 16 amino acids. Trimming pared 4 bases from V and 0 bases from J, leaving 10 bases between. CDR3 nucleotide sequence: TGCGCCAGCAGCCGGGGGCCCGACTCTGGGGCCAACGTCCTGACTTTC. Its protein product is CASSRGPDSGANVLTF.

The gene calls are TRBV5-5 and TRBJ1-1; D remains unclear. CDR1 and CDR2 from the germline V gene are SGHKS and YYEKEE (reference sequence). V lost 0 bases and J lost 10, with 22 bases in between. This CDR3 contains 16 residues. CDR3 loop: CASSLGAGQIYRGAFF. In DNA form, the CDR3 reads TGTGCCAGCAGCTTGGGAGCGGGTCAGATATATCGGGGAGCTTTCTTT. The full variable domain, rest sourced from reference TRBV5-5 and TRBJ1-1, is DAGVTQSPTHLIKTRGQQVTLRCSPISGHKSVSWYQQVLGQGPQFIFQYYEKEERGRGNFPDRFSARQFPNYSSELNVNALLLGDSALYLCASSLGAGQIYRGAFFGQGTRLTVV.

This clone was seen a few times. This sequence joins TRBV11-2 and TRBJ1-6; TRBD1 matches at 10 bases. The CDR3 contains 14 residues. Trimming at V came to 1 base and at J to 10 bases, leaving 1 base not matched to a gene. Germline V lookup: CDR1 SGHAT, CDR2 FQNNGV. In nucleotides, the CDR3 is TGTGCCAGCAGCTTAGGGACAGGGGGATCACCCCTCCACTTT. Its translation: CASSLGTGGSPLHF.

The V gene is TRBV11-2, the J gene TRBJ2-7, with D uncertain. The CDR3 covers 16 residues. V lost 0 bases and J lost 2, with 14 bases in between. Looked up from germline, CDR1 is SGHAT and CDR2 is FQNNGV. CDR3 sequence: CASSLDDRVSPYEQYF. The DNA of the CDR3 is TGTGCCAGCAGCTTAGACGATCGGGTCAGCCCCTACGAGCAGTACTTC. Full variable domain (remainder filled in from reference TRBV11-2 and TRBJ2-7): EAGVAQSPRYKIIEKRQSVAFWCNPISGHATLYWYQQILGQGPKLLIQFQNNGVVDDSQLPKDRFSAERLKGVDSTLKIQPAKLEDSAVYLCASSLDDRVSPYEQYFGPGTRLTVT.

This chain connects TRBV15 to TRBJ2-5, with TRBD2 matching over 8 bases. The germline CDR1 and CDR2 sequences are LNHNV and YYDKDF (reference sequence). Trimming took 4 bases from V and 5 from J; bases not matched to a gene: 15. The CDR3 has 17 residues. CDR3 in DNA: TGTGCCACCAGCACAGGACTAGCAGGGAGAGGGGGGGAGACCCAGTACTTC. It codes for CATSTGLAGRGGETQYF.

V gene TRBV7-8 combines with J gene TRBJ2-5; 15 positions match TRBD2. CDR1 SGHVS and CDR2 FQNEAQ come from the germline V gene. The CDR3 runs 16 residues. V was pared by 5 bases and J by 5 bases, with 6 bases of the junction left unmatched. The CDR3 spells CASSPGLAGGVETQYF. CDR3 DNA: TGTGCCAGCAGCCCGGGACTAGCGGGAGGCGTGGAGACCCAGTACTTC.

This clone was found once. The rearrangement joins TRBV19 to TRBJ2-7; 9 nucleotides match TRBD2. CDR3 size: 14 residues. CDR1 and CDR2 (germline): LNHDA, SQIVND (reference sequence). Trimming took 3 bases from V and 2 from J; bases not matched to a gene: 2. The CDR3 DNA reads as TGTGCCAGTAGTATGGTAGCGGGAGCCTACGAGCAGTACTTC. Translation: CASSMVAGAYEQYF.

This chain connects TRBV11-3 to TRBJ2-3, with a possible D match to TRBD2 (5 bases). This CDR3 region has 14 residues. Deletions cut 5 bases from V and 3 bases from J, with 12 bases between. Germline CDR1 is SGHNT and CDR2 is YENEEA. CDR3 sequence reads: CASSRDSLTDTQYF. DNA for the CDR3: TGTGCCAGCAGCCGGGATTCCCTAACAGATACGCAGTATTTT.

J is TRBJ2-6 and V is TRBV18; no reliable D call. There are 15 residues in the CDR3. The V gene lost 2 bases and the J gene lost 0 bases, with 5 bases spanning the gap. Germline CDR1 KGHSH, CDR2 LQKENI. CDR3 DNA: TGTGCCAGCTCACCAGTCCACTCTGGGGCCAACGTCCTGACTTTC. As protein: CASSPVHSGANVLTF. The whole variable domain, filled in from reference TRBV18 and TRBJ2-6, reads NAGVMQNPRHLVRRRGQEARLRCSPMKGHSHVYWYRQLPEEGLKFMVYLQKENIIDESGMPKERFSAEFPKEGPSILRIQQVVRGDSAAYFCASSPVHSGANVLTFGAGSRLTVL.

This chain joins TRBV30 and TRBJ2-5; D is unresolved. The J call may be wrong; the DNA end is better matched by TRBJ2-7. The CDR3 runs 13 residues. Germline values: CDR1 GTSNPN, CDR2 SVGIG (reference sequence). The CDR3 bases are TGTGCCTGGAGCCTACCGAGGTTCAACGAGCAGTACTTC. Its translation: CAWSLPRFNEQYF.

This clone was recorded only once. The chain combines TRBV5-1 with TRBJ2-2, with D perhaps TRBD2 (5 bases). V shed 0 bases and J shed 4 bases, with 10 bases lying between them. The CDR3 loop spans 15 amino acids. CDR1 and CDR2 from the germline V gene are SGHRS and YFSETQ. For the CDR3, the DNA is TGCGCCAGCAGCTTGGTCCGGGGAACCACCGGGGAGCTGTTTTTT. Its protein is CASSLVRGTTGELFF.

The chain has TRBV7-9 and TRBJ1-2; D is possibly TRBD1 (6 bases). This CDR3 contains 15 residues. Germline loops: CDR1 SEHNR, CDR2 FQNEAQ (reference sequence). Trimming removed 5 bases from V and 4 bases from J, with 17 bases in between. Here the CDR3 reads CASSPPGHAFYGYTF. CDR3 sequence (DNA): TGTGCCAGCAGCCCACCGGGACACGCATTCTATGGCTACACCTTC.